The source of this T cell receptor (beta chain) is a study of blood T cell repertoires in COVID-19 (dated by TCRdb to 2019 to 2021). Background for the entire study: The collaborator samples originated in the United States, Italy and Spain and spanned the acute and convalescent phases of COVID-19. Where HLA class I and class II types were available, the types were taken from metadata supplied by the sample provider, not from assay-based typing. The repertoires were made available in a free public database intended to serve as a resource for research on the immune response to SARS-CoV-2. Subjects who had been exposed to COVID-19, were actively infected with it, or had recovered from it provided the deeply sampled blood TCRbeta repertoires that made up the dataset. Sample metadata almost always included a de-identified subject ID, COVID-19 status, age in years and sex. The material from the prospective study consisted of cDNA or gDNA derived from T cells, B-cell-depleted T cells, or PBMCs. The samples were drawn from the first 160 participants of the ongoing ImmuneRACE study and from 1,200 or so subjects provided by 6 global collaborators. The research as a whole found: Clinical and demographic metadata were provided uncurated, with the amount varying by source and participant.

About this clone: The antigen this receptor binds is unknown. The record has no base qualities; no much larger clone is one base away.

Inclusive of the bounding cysteine and phenylalanine, the CDR3 is 16 residues long. Kept here is only the CDR3 DNA, which spans 48 bases and is read in frame from base 1. CDR1 SGHTA and CDR2 FQGNSA were looked up in the germline V gene. V and J are truncated by 0 bases and 1 base respectively, leaving an intervening sequence of 10 bases. Participants in the prospective study were enrolled through a virtual design, were aged 18 to 89 years, and lived in roughly 24 United States geographic areas. Cohort assignment in the prospective study relied on participant-reported clinical history from a screening survey and a study questionnaire. Recovered participants in ImmuneRACE Cohort 3 were defined as having two consecutive negative NP/OP PCR tests, clearance from a healthcare professional, or resolution of symptoms. In the prospective study, whole blood, serum and a nasopharyngeal or oropharyngeal swab were collected from each participant by mobile phlebotomists. Additional blood draws and questionnaires over an approximately 2-month period could optionally be provided by prospective study participants. Before DNA extraction, prospective study blood samples were shipped either frozen or at room temperature.

TCRbeta CDR3 regions were amplified from genomic DNA using the immunoSEQ Assay, a bias-controlled multiplex PCR. The authors' pipeline ran thus. The number of nucleated cells in each sample was estimated from the amplification of reference gene primers within the assay. To quantify the absolute abundance of each unique TCRbeta CDR3 rearrangement, sequence reads were collapsed and filtered. For each sample, productive Simpson clonality was calculated by taking the square root of Simpson's diversity index across productive rearrangements. The table comes from immuneACCESS by way of TCRdb, which keeps in-frame sequences with V and J called. Part of the clones is missing from these tables; in studies checked, under half for an unresolved V gene and the rest for unknown reasons. V and J calls and clone size are copied from that table; D and trimming were computed from the DNA. This sample is represented by under 200,000 clones; roughly 82% of them were singletons. The top ten clones comprise roughly 11% of the sample.

Sequencing input: PBMCs or T cells enriched from blood (not recorded which). Rearrangement joined TRBV7-2 to TRBJ1-3; the D gene is unclear. The origin of this receptor is a man in his fifties or sixties who had recovered from COVID-19. The CDR3 loop reads CASSLARSGSGNTIYF. In nucleotide form, the sequence is TGTGCCAGCAGCTTAGCCCGATCAGGATCTGGAAACACCATATATTTT. With the rest looked up from the reference TRBV7-2 and TRBJ1-3 genes rather than sequenced, the full variable domain is GAGVSQSPSNKVTEKGKDVELRCDPISGHTALYWYRQSLGQGLEFLIYFQGNSAPDKSGLPSDRFSAERTGGSVSTLTIQRTQQEDSAVYLCASSLARSGSGNTIYFGEGSWLTVV.